This T cell receptor (beta chain) was found in a study of T-cell memory formation after mild COVID-19. Study background: Largely, the TCR clusters proved donor specific.

Using its own MiXCR run on the 5' RACE reads, TCRdb lists one record per CDR3 protein. The sample includes about 350,000 distinct CDR3 sequences, around 15% of them seen just once. This clonotype has more than one count but fewer than ten. V lost 1 base and J lost 3; bases outside the gene matches: 4. The CDR3 extends over 15 amino acids. The rearrangement uses TRBV12-3 or TRBV12-4 and TRBJ2-3, with 7 nucleotides matching TRBD1. This receptor was taken from a man younger than 35 who had mild COVID-19 (a few samples of this study predate the infection). Cell type and time point are not known. The sequenced sample consisted of PBMCs or a T cell subset sorted from them (not recorded which). The CDR3 loop is CASSLGTGDTDTQYF. The CDR3 coding sequence is TGTGCCAGCAGTTTAGGAACAGGGGATACAGATACGCAGTATTTT.